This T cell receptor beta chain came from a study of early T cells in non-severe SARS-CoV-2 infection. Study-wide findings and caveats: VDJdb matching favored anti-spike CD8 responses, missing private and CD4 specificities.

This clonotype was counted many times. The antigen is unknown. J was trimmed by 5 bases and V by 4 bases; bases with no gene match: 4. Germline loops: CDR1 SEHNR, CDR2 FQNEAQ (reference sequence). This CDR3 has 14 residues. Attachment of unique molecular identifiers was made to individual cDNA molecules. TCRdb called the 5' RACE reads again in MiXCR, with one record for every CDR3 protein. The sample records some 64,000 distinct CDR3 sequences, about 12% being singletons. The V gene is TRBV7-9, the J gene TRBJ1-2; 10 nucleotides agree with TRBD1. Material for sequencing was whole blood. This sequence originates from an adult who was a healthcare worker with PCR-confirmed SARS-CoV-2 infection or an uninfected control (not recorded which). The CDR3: CASSWTGGEYGYTF. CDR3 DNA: TGTGCCAGCAGCTGGACAGGGGGAGAGTATGGCTACACCTTC. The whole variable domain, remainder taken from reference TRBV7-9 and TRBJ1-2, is DTGVSQNPRHKITKRGQNVTFRCDPISEHNRLYWYRQTLGQGPEFLTYFQNEAQLEKSRLLSDRFSAERPKGSFSTLEIQRTEQGDSAMYLCASSWTGGEYGYTFGSGTRLTVV.